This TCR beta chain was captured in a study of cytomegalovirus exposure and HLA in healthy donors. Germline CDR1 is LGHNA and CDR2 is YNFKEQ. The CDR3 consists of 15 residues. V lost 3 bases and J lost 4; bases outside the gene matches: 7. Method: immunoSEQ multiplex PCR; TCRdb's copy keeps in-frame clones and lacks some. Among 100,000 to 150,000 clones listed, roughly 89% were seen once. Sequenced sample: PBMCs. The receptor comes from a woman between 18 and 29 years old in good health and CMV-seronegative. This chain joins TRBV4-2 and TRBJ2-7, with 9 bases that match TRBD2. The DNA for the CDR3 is TGTGCCAGCAGCCAGGCCCTAGCGGGACCTTACGAGCAGTACTTC. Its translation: CASSQALAGPYEQYF.